The rows below give T cell receptor beta chains drawn from one sample of a study of graft-versus-host responses after intestinal transplantation. For these TCRs, the target antigens are not known. TCRdb's table, derived via immunoSEQ multiplex PCR, lists solely in-frame clones and lacks some. The sample holds 96,000 or so clones, 80% to 95% seen once. Sample: unstimulated CD4+ T cells sorted from spleen or lymph node cells, taken before intestinal transplant. The source is a human donor who received an intestinal transplant. Both conserved end residues are part of each CDR3. D genes are given only for firm matches. Not every row has a clone size; where given, it reads once, few, many or a size class.

d_gene | abundance | j_gene | v_gene | CDR3aa | CDR3nt
NA | once | TRBJ2-5 | TRBV19 | CASSPRFAKQETQYF | TGTGCCAGTAGCCCCCGGTTCGCGAAGCAAGAGACCCAGTACTTC
NA | once | TRBJ1-2 | TRBV18 | CASSPSTGNYGYTF | TGTGCCAGCTCACCGTCGACAGGAAACTATGGCTACACCTTC
TRBD2 | NA | TRBJ2-7 | TRBV4-2 | CASSQASAGGGEQYF | TGTGCCAGCAGCCAAGCTTCGGCGGGAGGGGGTGAGCAGTACTTC
TRBD2 | NA | TRBJ2-7 | TRBV6-1 | CASSSGRAYEQYF | TGTGCCAGCTCTAGCGGGAGGGCCTACGAGCAGTACTTC
TRBD2 | NA | TRBJ2-7 | TRBV18 | CASSQAASGGDYEQYF | TGTGCCAGCTCCCAAGCCGCGAGCGGGGGAGACTACGAGCAGTACTTC
NA | once | TRBJ2-6 | TRBV4-1 | CASRINEARAPGGANVLTF | TGCGCCAGCAGGATCAATGAAGCCAGGGCCCCTGGTGGGGCCAACGTCCTGACTTTC
NA | NA | TRBJ1-2 | TRBV5-1 | CASSLQNNYGYTF | TGCGCCAGCAGCTTGCAGAACAACTATGGCTACACCTTC
NA | NA | TRBJ1-2 | TRBV28 | CASSRGFGVGGYTF | TGTGCCAGCAGTCGAGGGTTTGGGGTTGGTGGCTACACCTTC
TRBD1 | NA | TRBJ2-7 | TRBV4-1 | CASSRSGGTYEQYF | TGCGCCAGCAGCCGTTCAGGGGGAACCTACGAGCAGTACTTC
NA | NA | TRBJ1-1 | TRBV6-5 | CASTKNPRGGMAFF | TGTGCCAGCACCAAGAACCCCCGCGGAGGGATGGCTTTCTTT
TRBD2 | NA | TRBJ2-7 | TRBV29-1 | CSVAASGGFYEQYF | TGCAGCGTTGCCGCTAGCGGGGGTTTCTACGAGCAGTACTTC
TRBD1 | NA | TRBJ2-1 | TRBV19 | CASSDRGTYNEQFF | TGTGCCAGTTCGGACAGGGGAACCTACAATGAGCAGTTCTTC
NA | NA | TRBJ2-1 | TRBV9 | CASSVGDSYNEQFF | TGTGCCAGCAGCGTAGGCGACAGCTACAATGAGCAGTTCTTC
TRBD1 | NA | TRBJ1-2 | TRBV27 | CASSLSDRGDGYTF | TGTGCCAGCAGTCTGTCGGACAGGGGAGATGGCTACACCTTC
NA | NA | TRBJ2-5 | TRBV5-6 | CASSALGGGYGETQYF | TGTGCCAGCAGCGCTCTAGGTGGGGGCTATGGCGAGACCCAGTACTTC
NA | NA | TRBJ1-2 | TRBV18 | CASSPIERGHGYTF | TGTGCCAGCTCACCAATTGAAAGAGGTCATGGCTACACCTTC
NA | NA | TRBJ2-3 | TRBV11-2 | CASSVGRRTDTQYF | TGTGCCAGCAGCGTGGGGCGCCGCACAGATACGCAGTATTTT
TRBD1 | NA | TRBJ1-2 | TRBV27 | CASSLTGDGYTF | TGTGCCAGCAGCTTAACAGGGGATGGCTACACCTTC
NA | NA | TRBJ2-1 | TRBV6-5 | CASSYLTGPRDNEQFF | TGTGCCAGCAGTTACCTGACAGGCCCTAGGGACAATGAGCAGTTCTTC
TRBD1 | NA | TRBJ1-6 | TRBV6-6 | CASSYLGQGPPLHF | TGTGCCAGCAGTTACCTGGGACAGGGTCCACCCCTCCACTTT
NA | NA | TRBJ2-7 | TRBV5-6 | CASSRPRGSYEQYF | TGTGCCAGCAGCCGCCCTCGGGGCTCCTACGAGCAGTACTTC
NA | NA | TRBJ1-1 | TRBV7-9 | CASSSWRGGTEAFF | TGTGCCAGCAGCTCCTGGAGGGGAGGCACTGAAGCTTTCTTT
TRBD2 | once | TRBJ2-7 | TRBV18 | CASSPRRLAGRGYEQYF | TGTGCCAGCTCACCACGCAGACTAGCGGGGAGGGGCTACGAGCAGTACTTC
TRBD2 | NA | TRBJ2-7 | TRBV28 | CASSLPGIQRDSSYEQYF | TGTGCCAGCAGCCTCCCGGGAATTCAGCGGGATAGCTCCTACGAGCAGTACTTC
TRBD2 | NA | TRBJ2-2 | TRBV4-1 | CASSQTLATSGKTGELFF | TGCGCCAGCAGCCAAACGCTGGCGACTAGCGGGAAGACGGGGGAGCTGTTTTTT
NA | NA | TRBJ1-5 | TRBV27 | CASSSGLGAQPQHF | TGTGCCAGCAGTTCTGGACTGGGGGCTCAGCCCCAGCATTTT
TRBD2 | NA | TRBJ2-7 | TRBV18 | CASSPHLSSGTFYEQYF | TGTGCCAGCTCACCACACCTCTCTAGCGGGACATTCTACGAGCAGTACTTC
TRBD2 | few | TRBJ2-1 | TRBV6-1 | CASIRTAGADEQFF | TGTGCCAGCATACGGACAGCGGGAGCCGATGAGCAGTTCTTC
NA | NA | TRBJ1-6 | TRBV4-3 | CASSQGKRDAGYNSPLHF | TGCGCCAGCAGCCAAGGTAAACGAGACGCAGGCTATAATTCACCCCTCCACTTT
NA | NA | TRBJ2-7 | TRBV5-1 | CASSPRTAYEQYF | TGCGCCAGCAGTCCCAGGACAGCCTACGAGCAGTACTTC
TRBD2 | NA | TRBJ2-7 | TRBV7-2 | CASSLRAGAANEQYF | TGTGCCAGCAGCCTTAGAGCGGGAGCTGCAAACGAGCAGTACTTC
TRBD1 | NA | TRBJ1-3 | TRBV5-1 | CASSLDGQGGNTIYF | TGCGCCAGCAGCTTGGACGGACAGGGGGGTAACACCATATATTTT
TRBD1 | NA | TRBJ1-2 | TRBV6-5 | CASSPRQGLNYGYTF | TGTGCCAGCAGTCCACGACAGGGGTTAAACTATGGCTACACCTTC
TRBD2 | NA | TRBJ2-5 | TRBV11-1 | CASSPGLAGGQETQYF | TGTGCCAGCAGCCCCGGACTAGCGGGAGGGCAAGAGACCCAGTACTTC
NA | few | TRBJ1-1 | TRBV5-1 | CASSPLTGNTEAFF | TGCGCCAGCAGCCCTTTGACAGGGAACACTGAAGCTTTCTTT
TRBD1 | NA | TRBJ2-3 | TRBV6-7 | CASSNHRDRVPQDTQYF | TGTGCCAGCAGTAACCACCGGGACAGGGTGCCACAAGATACGCAGTATTTT
TRBD1 | NA | TRBJ2-5 | TRBV23-1 | CASTSTTGAQTQYF | TGCGCCAGCACCTCAACGACAGGGGCGCAGACCCAGTACTTC
NA | NA | TRBJ2-1 | TRBV7-9 | CASSLAGRGNEQFF | TGTGCCAGCAGCTTAGCGGGCAGGGGCAATGAGCAGTTCTTC